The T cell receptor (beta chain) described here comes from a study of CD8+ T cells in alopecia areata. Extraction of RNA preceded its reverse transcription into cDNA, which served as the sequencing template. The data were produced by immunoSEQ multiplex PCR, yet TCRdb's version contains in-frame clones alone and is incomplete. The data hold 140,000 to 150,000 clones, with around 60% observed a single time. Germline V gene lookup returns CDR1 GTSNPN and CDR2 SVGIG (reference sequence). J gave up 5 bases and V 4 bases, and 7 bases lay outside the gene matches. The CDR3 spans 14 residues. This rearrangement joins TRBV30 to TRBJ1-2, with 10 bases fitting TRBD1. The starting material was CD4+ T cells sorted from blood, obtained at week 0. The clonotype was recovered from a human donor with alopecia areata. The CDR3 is CAWTGQGVSYGYTF. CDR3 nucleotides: TGTGCCTGGACCGGACAGGGGGTTAGTTATGGCTACACCTTC.